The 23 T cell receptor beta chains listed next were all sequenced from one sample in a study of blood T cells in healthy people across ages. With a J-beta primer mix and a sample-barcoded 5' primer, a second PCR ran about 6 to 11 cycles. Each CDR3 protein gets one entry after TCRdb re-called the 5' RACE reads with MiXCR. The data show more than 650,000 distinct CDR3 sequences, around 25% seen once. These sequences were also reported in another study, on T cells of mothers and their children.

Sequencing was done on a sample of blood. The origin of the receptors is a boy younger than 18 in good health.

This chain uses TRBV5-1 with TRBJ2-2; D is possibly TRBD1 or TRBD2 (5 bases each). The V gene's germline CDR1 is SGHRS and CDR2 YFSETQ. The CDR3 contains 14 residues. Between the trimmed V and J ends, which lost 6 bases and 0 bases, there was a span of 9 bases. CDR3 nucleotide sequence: TGCGCCAGCACGAGGGGTTCGAACACCGGGGAGCTGTTTTTT. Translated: CASTRGSNTGELFF.

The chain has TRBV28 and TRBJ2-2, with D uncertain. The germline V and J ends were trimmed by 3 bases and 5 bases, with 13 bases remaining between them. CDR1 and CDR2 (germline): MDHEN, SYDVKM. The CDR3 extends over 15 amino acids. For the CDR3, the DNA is TGTGCCAGCAGTTTTTTCGGACGTTATACCGGGGAGCTGTTTTTT. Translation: CASSFFGRYTGELFF.

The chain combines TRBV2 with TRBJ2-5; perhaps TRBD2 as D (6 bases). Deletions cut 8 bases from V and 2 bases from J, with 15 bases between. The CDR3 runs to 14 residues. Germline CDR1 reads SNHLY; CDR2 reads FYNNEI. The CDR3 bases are TGTGCCAGCGACGAGGGACTGTTACAAGAGACCCAGTACTTC. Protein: CASDEGLLQETQYF.

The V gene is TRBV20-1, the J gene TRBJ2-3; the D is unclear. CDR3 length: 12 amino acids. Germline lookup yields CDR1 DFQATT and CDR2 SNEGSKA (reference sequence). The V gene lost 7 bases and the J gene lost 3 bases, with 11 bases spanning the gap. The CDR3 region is CSVGGVTDTQYF. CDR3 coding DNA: TGCAGTGTAGGTGGGGTAACAGATACGCAGTATTTT.

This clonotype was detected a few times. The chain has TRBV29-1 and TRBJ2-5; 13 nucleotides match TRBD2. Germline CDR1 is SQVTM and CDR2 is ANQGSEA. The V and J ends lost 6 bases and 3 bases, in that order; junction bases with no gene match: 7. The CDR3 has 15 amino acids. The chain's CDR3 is CSVSTSGGAEETQYF. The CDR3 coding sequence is TGCAGCGTCTCCACTAGCGGGGGGGCCGAAGAGACCCAGTACTTC.

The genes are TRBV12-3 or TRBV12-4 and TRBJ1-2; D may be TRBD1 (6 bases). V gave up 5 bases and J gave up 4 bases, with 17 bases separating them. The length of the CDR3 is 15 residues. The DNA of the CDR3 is TGTGCCAGCAGTCCTGGAGCATTGGGGGCCTATGGCTACACCTTC. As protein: CASSPGALGAYGYTF.

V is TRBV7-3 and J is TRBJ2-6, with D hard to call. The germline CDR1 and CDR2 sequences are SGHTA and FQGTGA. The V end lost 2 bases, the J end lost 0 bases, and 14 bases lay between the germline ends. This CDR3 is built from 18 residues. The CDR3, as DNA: TGTGCCAGCAGCTTAGTCCCAGTAGCCAGCTCTGGGGCCAACGTCCTGACTTTC. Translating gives CASSLVPVASSGANVLTF.

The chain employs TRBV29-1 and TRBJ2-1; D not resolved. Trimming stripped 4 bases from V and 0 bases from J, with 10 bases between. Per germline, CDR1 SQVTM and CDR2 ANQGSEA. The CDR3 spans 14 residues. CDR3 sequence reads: CSVVKGLSYNEQFF. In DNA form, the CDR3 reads TGCAGCGTTGTTAAGGGCCTCTCCTACAATGAGCAGTTCTTC.

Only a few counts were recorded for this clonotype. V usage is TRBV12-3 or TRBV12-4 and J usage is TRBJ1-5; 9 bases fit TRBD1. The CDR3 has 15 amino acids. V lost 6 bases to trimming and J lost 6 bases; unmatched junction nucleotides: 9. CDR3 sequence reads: CASSLDRGISQPQHF. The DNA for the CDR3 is TGTGCCAGCAGCCTTGACAGGGGGATAAGTCAGCCCCAGCATTTT.

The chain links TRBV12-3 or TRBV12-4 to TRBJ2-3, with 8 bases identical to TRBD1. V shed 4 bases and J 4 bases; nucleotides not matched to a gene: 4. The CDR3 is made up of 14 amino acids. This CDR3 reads CASSSQGAPDTQYF. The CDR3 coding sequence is TGTGCCAGCAGTTCTCAGGGGGCTCCAGATACGCAGTATTTT.

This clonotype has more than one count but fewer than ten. DNA of the CDR3: TGTGCCACCAGTGACTCCGGGACAGGCCCAGCAGATACGCAGTATTTT. Its protein product is CATSDSGTGPADTQYF. The chain carries TRBV24-1 and TRBJ2-3, with 8 positions matching TRBD1. After removal of 4 bases from V and 4 bases from J, the junction contained 9 bases not matched to a gene. Germline V lookup: CDR1 KGHDR, CDR2 SFDVKD. The CDR3 loop spans 16 amino acids.

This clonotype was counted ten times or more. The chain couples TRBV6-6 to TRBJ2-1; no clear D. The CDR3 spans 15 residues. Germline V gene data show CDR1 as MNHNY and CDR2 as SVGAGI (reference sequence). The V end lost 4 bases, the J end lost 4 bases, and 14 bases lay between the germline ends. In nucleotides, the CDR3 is TGTGCCAGCAGTTCCACCTCGGGCCTATACAATGAGCAGTTCTTC. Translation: CASSSTSGLYNEQFF.

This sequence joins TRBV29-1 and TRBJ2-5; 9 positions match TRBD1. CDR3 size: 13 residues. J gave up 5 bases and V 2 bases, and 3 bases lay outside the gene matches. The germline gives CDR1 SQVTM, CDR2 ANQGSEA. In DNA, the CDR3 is TGCAGCGTTGAAAGACAGGGGGGGGAGACCCAGTACTTC. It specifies CSVERQGGETQYF.

The CDR3 region is CASSQGQRVEQYF. In nucleotides, the CDR3 is TGTGCCAGCAGCCAGGGACAGCGCGTGGAGCAGTACTTC. The rearrangement joins TRBV3-1 to TRBJ2-7, with 7 bases fitting TRBD1. This CDR3 spans 13 amino acids. The germline V gene encodes CDR1 LGHDT and CDR2 YNNKEL (reference sequence). V trimming: 3 bases; J trimming: 7 bases; junction bases outside the gene matches: 6.

For the CDR3, the DNA is TGTGCCAGCAGTGACAGGGTAGTCTCCTACGAGCAGTACTTC. It specifies CASSDRVVSYEQYF. V gene TRBV6-1 combines with J gene TRBJ2-5; maybe TRBD1 (5 bases). The DNA end lines up better with TRBJ2-7; the J call may be wrong. In germline, CDR1 is MNHNS, CDR2 SASEGT. This CDR3 is 14 amino acids long.

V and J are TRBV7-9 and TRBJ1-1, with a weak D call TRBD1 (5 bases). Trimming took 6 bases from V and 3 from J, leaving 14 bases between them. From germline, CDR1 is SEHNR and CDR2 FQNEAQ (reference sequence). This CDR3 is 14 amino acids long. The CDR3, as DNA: TGTGCCAGCAGGATGGTTGGGGCCGACACTGAAGCTTTCTTT. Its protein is CASRMVGADTEAFF.

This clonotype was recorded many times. CDR3 nucleotides: TGCGCCAGCAGCCGGGCCCCCGGGACAGGGGGAAACGATGAGCAGTTCTTC. Translating gives CASSRAPGTGGNDEQFF. The chain employs TRBV5-1 and TRBJ2-1, with 11 bases identical to TRBD1. Germline V gives CDR1 SGHRS, CDR2 YFSETQ. The CDR3 totals 17 residues. Trimming removed 4 bases from V and 8 bases from J; junction bases left unmatched: 14.

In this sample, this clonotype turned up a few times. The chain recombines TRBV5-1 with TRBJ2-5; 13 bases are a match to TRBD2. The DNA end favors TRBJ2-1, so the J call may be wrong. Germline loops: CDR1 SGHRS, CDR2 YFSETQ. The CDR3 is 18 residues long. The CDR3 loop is CASTLTWRLAGGENEQFF. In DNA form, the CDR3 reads TGCGCCAGCACCCTGACTTGGAGACTAGCGGGGGGCGAGAATGAGCAGTTCTTC.

The CDR3 DNA reads as TGTGCCATCAGTGCCGGGACAGGGAACACTGAAGCTTTCTTT. It yields the protein CAISAGTGNTEAFF. The chain recombines TRBV10-3 with TRBJ1-1, with 8 bases matching TRBD1. Germline V CDR1 and CDR2: ENHRY, SYGVKD. The CDR3 contains 14 residues. After removal of 4 bases from V and 1 base from J, the junction contained 2 bases not matched to a gene.

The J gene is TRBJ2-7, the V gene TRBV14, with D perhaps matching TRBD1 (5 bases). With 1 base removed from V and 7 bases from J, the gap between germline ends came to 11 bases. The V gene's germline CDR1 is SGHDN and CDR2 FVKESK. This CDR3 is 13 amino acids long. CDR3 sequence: CASSQGATAEQYF. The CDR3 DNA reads TGTGCCAGCAGCCAAGGTGCGACAGCAGAGCAGTACTTC.

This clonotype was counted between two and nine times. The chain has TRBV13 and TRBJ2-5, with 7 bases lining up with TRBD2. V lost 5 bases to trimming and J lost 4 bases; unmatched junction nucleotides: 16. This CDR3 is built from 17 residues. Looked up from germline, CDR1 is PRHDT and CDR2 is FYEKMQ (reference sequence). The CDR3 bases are TGTGCCAGCAGCCGGACTAGAGGTTCCTTGGCTGGAGAGACCCAGTACTTC. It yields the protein CASSRTRGSLAGETQYF. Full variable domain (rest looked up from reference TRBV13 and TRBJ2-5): AAGVIQSPRHLIKEKRETATLKCYPIPRHDTVYWYQQGPGQDPQFLISFYEKMQSDKGSIPDRFSAQQFSDYHSELNMSSLELGDSALYFCASSRTRGSLAGETQYFGPGTRLLVL.

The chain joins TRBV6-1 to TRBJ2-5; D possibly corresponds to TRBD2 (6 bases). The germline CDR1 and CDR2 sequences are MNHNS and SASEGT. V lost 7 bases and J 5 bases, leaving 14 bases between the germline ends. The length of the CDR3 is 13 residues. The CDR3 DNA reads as TGTGCCAGCACCTACGGGGGACCCGAGACCCAGTACTTC. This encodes CASTYGGPETQYF.

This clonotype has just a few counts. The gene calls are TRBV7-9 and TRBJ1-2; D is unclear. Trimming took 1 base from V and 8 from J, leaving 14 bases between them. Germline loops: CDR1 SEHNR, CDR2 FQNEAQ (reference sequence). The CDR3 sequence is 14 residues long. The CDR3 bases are TGTGCCAGCAGCTTAGATCCGGCCTCAAAGGGCTACACCTTC. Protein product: CASSLDPASKGYTF.